Below, one T cell receptor (beta chain) is given with its context. Its antigen is undetermined. This table comes from immunoSEQ multiplex PCR, and its TCRdb copy is limited to in-frame clones, with some not included. The sample holds 45,000 to 55,000 clones, less than 85% seen once. This record belongs to a study of PD-L1 blockade in urothelial cancer. On the study more broadly: Between 0 and 3 chemotherapy regimens preceded treatment for each patient. Blood samples had a median of 141,255 T cells.

Study-wide points: Below-median TCR clonality that was measured in pretreatment blood predicted better survival.

Time point reported: pretreatment peripheral blood. This clonotype originated in a man between 65 and 85 years old with urothelial cancer. The source material was PBMCs, sampled around atezolizumab (anti-PD-L1) treatment.

CDR3 DNA sequence: TGTGCCAGCTCACCTTGGGCCGACGGAAACACTGAAGCTTTCTTT. As protein: CASSPWADGNTEAFF. The J gene is TRBJ1-1, the V gene TRBV18; no firm D call. Germline V gives CDR1 KGHSH, CDR2 LQKENI. V was pared by 3 bases and J by 2 bases, with 13 bases between. The CDR3 extends over 15 amino acids.